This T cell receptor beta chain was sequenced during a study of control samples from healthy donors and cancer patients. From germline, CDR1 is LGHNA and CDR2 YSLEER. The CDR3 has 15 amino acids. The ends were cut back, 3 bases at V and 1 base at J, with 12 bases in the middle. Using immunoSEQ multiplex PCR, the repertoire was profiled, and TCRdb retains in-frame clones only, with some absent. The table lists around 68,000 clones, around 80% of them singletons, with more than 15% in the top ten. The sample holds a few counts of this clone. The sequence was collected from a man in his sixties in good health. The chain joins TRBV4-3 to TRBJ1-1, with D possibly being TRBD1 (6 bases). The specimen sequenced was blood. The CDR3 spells CASSQTWGANTEAFF. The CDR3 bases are TGCGCCAGCAGCCAGACCTGGGGGGCGAACACTGAAGCTTTCTTT.